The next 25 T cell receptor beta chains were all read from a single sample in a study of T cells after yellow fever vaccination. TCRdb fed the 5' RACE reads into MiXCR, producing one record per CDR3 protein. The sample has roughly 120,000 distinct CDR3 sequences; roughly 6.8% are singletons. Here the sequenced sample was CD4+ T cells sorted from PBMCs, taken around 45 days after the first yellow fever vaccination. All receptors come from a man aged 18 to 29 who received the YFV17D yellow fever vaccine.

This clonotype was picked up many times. The CDR3 DNA is TGTGCCAGCAGCCGGGGACAGCGCAATCAGCCCCAGCATTTT. Protein: CASSRGQRNQPQHF. The J gene is TRBJ1-5, the V gene TRBV12-3 or TRBV12-4; 7 positions agree with TRBD1. After removal of 6 bases from V and 2 bases from J, the junction contained 4 bases not matched to a gene. The CDR3 is 14 amino acids.

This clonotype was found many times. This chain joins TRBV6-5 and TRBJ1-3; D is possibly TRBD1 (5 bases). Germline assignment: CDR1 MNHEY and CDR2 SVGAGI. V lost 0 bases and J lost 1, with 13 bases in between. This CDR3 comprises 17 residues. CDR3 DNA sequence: TGTGCCAGCAGTTACTCGTCATCCGGGGGATCTGGAAACACCATATATTTT. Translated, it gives CASSYSSSGGSGNTIYF.

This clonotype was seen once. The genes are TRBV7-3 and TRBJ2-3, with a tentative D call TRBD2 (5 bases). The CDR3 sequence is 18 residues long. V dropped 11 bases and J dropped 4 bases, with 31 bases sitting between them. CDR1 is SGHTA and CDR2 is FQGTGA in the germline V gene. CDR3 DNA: TGTGCCTTCTGTTTACCTAGCTTGGGGTCACCCACTCCAGATACGCAGTATTTT. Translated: CAFCLPSLGSPTPDTQYF.

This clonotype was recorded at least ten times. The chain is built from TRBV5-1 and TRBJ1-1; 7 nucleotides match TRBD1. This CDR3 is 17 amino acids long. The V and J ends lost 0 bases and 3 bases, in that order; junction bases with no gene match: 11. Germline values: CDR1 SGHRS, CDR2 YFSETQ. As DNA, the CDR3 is TGCGCCAGCAGCTTGGGCAGGGGGGCCCTGGGGGACACTGAAGCTTTCTTT. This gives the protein CASSLGRGALGDTEAFF.

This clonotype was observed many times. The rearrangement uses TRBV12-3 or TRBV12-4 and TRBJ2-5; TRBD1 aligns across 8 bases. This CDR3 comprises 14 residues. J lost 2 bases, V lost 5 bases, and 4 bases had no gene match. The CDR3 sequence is CASSERQGQETQYF. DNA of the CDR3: TGTGCCAGCAGTGAGAGACAGGGGCAAGAGACCCAGTACTTC.

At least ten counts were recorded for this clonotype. The CDR3 spells CATSREIIEGTGELFF. For the CDR3, the DNA is TGTGCCACCAGCAGAGAGATTATCGAGGGAACCGGGGAGCTGTTTTTT. The chain employs TRBV15 and TRBJ2-2; D might be TRBD2 (5 bases). Trimming removed 0 bases at V and 5 bases at J, with 13 bases between. Looked up from germline, CDR1 is LNHNV and CDR2 is YYDKDF (reference sequence). The CDR3 runs to 16 residues.

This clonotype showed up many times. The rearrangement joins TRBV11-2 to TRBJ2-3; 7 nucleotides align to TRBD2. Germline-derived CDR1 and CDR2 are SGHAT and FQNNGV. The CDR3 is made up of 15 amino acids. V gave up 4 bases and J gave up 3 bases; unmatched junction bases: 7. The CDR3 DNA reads TGTGCCAGCAGCTCCCTTGGGGGGGGAACAGATACGCAGTATTTT. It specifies CASSSLGGGTDTQYF.

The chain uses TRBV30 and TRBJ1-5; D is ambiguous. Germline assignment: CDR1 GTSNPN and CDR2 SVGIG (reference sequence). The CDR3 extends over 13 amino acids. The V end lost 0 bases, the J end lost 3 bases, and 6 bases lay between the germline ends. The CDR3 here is CAWSVQDNQPQHF. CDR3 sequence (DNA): TGTGCCTGGAGTGTGCAGGACAATCAGCCCCAGCATTTT.

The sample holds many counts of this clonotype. DNA for the CDR3: TGTGCCAGCAGTCGACAGGCTACTGCTAATTCACCCCTCCACTTT. It yields the protein CASSRQATANSPLHF. The J gene is TRBJ1-6, the V gene TRBV27, with a weak D call TRBD1 (6 bases). This CDR3 has 15 residues. Germline V lookup: CDR1 MNHEY, CDR2 SMNVEV (reference sequence). V was clipped by 5 bases and J by 6 bases, with 14 bases between them.

The CDR3 coding sequence is TGTGCCAGCAACTACTGGGGGATAGCGGGATCCTACAATGAGCAGTTCTTC. The encoded protein is CASNYWGIAGSYNEQFF. The rearrangement joins TRBV5-4 to TRBJ2-1; 8 bases are shared with TRBD2. The germline V gene encodes CDR1 SGHNT and CDR2 YYREEE (reference sequence). V was clipped by 6 bases and J by 1 base; unmatched bases: 12. The CDR3 extends over 17 amino acids.

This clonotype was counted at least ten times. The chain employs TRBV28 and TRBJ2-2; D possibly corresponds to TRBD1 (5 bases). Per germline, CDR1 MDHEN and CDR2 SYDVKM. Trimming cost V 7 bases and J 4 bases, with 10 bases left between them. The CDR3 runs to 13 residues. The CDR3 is CASIRTPTGELFF. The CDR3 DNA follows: TGTGCCAGCATAAGGACACCCACCGGGGAGCTGTTTTTT.

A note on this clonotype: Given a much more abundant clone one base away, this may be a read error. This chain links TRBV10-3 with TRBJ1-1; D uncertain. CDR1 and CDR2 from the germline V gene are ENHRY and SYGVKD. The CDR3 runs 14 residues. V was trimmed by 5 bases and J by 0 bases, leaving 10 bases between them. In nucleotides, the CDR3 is TGTGCCATCAGTACACCGGGGATGAACACTGAAGCTTTCTTT. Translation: CAISTPGMNTEAFF.

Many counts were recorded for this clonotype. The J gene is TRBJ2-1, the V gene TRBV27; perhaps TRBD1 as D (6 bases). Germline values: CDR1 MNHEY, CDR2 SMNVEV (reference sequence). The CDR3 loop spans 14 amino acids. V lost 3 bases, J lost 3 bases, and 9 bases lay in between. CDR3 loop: CASSFAGVYNEQFF. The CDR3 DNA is TGTGCCAGCAGTTTCGCAGGGGTCTACAATGAGCAGTTCTTC.

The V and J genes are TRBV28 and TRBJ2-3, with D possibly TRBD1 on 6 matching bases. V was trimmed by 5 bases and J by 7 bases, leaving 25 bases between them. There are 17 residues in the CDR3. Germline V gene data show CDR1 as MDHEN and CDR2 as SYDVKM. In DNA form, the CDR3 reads TGTGCCAGCAGTCCCCTTGATATTCGGGGAAGGGGGAATACGCAGTATTTT. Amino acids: CASSPLDIRGRGNTQYF.

The CDR3 region is CASRLTSGGATDTQYF. The CDR3 DNA reads as TGTGCCAGCAGACTGACTAGCGGGGGGGCCACAGATACGCAGTATTTT. This sequence joins TRBV25-1 and TRBJ2-3, with 14 bases identical to TRBD2. The germline V gene has CDR1 MGHDK and CDR2 SYGVNS. The CDR3 loop spans 16 amino acids. V lost 6 bases, J lost 2 bases, and 4 bases stayed unmatched.

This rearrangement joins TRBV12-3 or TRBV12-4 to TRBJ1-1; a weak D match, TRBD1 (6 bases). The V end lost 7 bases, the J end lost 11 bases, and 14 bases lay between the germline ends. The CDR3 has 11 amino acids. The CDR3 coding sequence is TGTGCCAGCATGGGGGGGCTTAGGGCTTTCTTT. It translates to CASMGGLRAFF.

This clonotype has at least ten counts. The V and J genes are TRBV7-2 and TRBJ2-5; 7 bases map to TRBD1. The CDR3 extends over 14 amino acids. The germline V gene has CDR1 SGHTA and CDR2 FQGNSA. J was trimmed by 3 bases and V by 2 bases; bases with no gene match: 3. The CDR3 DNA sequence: TGTGCCAGCAGCTTACTGGGACAGAAAGAGACCCAGTACTTC. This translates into CASSLLGQKETQYF.

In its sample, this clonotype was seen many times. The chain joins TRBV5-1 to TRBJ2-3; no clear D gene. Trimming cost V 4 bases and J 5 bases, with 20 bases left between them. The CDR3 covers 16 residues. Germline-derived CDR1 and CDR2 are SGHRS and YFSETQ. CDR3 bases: TGCGCCAGCAGCCCACTCCGTTTTAAATCTAAAGATACGCAGTATTTT. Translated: CASSPLRFKSKDTQYF.

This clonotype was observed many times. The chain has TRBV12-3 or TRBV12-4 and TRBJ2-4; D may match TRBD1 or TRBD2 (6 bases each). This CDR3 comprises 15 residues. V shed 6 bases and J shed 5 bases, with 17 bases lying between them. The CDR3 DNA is TGTGCCAGCAGGCACAGGGCAGGGAGGCAAAACATTCAGTACTTC. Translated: CASRHRAGRQNIQYF.

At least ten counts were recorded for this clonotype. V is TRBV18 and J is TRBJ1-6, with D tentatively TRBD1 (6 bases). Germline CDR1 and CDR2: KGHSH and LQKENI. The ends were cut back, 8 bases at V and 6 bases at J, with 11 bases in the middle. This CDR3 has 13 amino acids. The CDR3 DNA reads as TGTGCCAGCAGGGGGGACCTTAATTCACCCCTCCACTTT. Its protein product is CASRGDLNSPLHF.

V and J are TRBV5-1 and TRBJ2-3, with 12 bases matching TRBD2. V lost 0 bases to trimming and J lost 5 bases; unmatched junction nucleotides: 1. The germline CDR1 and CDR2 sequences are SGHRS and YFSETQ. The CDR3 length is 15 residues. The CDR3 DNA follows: TGCGCCAGCAGCTTGGCACTAGCGGGGGGAGATACGCAGTATTTT. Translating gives CASSLALAGGDTQYF.

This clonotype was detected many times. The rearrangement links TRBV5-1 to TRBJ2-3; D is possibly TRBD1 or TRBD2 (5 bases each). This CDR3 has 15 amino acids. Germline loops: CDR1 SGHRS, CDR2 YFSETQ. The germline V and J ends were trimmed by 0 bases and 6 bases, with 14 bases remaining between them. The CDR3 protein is CASSLAEGLRDTQYF. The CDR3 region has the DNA TGCGCCAGCAGCTTGGCCGAGGGGCTCCGGGATACGCAGTATTTT.

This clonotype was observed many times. CDR3: CSARDRVIGEAFF. The CDR3 DNA reads TGCAGTGCTAGAGACAGGGTAATAGGTGAAGCTTTCTTT. V gene TRBV20-1 combines with J gene TRBJ1-1; perhaps TRBD1 as D (5 bases). Germline V gives CDR1 DFQATT, CDR2 SNEGSKA (reference sequence). The CDR3 is made up of 13 amino acids. Trimming took off 0 bases at V and 7 bases at J, with 12 bases between the two ends.

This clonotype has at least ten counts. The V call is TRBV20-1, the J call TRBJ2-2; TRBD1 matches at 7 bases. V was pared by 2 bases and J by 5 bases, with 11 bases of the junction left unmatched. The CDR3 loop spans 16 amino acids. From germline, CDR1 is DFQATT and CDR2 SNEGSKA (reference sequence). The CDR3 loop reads CSARSTDRDETGELFF. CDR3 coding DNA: TGCAGTGCTAGATCAACCGACAGGGATGAGACCGGGGAGCTGTTTTTT.

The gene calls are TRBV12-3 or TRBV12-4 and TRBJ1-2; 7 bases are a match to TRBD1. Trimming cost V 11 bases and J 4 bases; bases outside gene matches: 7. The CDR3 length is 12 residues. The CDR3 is CACNRGGYGYTF. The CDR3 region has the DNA TGTGCCTGCAACAGGGGAGGCTATGGCTACACCTTC.